Below, one TCR beta chain is given with its context. The data originate from a study of blood T cell repertoires in COVID-19. Whole-study context: COVID-19 samples collected from the United States, Italy and Spain covered acute and convalescent phases. PBMCs, B-cell-depleted T cells, or T cells provided the cDNA or gDNA that made up the material.

Authors' analysis steps: Nucleated cell counts were estimated from reference gene primer amplification. Produced via immunoSEQ multiplex PCR; TCRdb's table is partial and in-frame only. V and J calls and clone size are copied from that table; D and trimming were computed from the DNA. The table lists some 110,000 clones, 70% to 80% of them singletons, with about 2.3% in the top ten. CDR1 and CDR2 (germline): SGHTA, FQGTGA. This CDR3 is built from 15 residues. V was clipped by 5 bases and J by 6 bases; unmatched bases: 8. The clonotype originates from a man in his forties or fifties with acute or convalescent COVID-19. The sequencing input was peripheral blood. V and J are TRBV7-3 and TRBJ2-2; 8 nucleotides align to TRBD1. The CDR3 DNA reads TGTGCCAGCAGCCTTCAGGGGGCCGACTCCGGGGAGCTGTTTTTT. This sequence encodes CASSLQGADSGELFF.